This T cell receptor (beta chain) was recovered during a study of blood T cell repertoires in COVID-19. Study as a whole: Material from acute and convalescent COVID-19 was sourced from the United States, Italy and Spain.

CDR1 WNHNN and CDR2 SYGVQD come from the germline V gene (reference sequence). This CDR3 spans 13 amino acids. V trimming: 10 bases; J trimming: 4 bases; junction bases outside the gene matches: 9. The data were produced by immunoSEQ multiplex PCR, yet TCRdb's version contains in-frame clones alone and is incomplete. The table has tens of thousands of clones, around three quarters seen once. Sequenced material: peripheral blood. The TCR originated in a human donor in a cohort sampled during active COVID-19. V usage is TRBV10-1 and J usage is TRBJ1-1; 7 positions agree with TRBD1. This chain's CDR3 is CATQQGSSTEAFF. In nucleotides, the CDR3 is TGCGCCACCCAACAGGGGAGTAGCACTGAAGCTTTCTTT.